Sequencing of this T cell receptor (beta chain) was carried out in a study of CD8+ T cells in alopecia areata. Study as a whole: Treated patients were given 5 to 10 mg oral tofacitinib twice daily. Study findings and constraints: Higher clonality and more expanded CD8+ clones appeared in lesional than normal scalp. Resident alphabeta T-cell populations of normal skin are likewise subject to sequencing in scalp samples.

The CDR3 covers 15 residues. Trimming took 3 bases from V and 5 from J, leaving 17 bases between them. Germline V CDR1 and CDR2: SQVTM, ANQGSEA. Note on this clone: No antigen is known for it.

Reverse transcription of extracted RNA yielded cDNA, which provided the sequencing template. The method was immunoSEQ multiplex PCR; TCRdb's version includes in-frame clones alone and lacks a portion of them. The table records about 130,000 clones, 49% of them present only once. The material was CD8+ T cells sorted from blood, obtained at week 0. This TCR was sampled from a human donor with alopecia areata. This sequence joins TRBV29-1 and TRBJ2-1; tentatively, D is TRBD2 (5 bases). CDR3 nucleotides: TGCAGCGTTGAGGCCAGTAGCGACGACAACAATGAGCAGTTCTTC. Protein: CSVEASSDDNNEQFF.